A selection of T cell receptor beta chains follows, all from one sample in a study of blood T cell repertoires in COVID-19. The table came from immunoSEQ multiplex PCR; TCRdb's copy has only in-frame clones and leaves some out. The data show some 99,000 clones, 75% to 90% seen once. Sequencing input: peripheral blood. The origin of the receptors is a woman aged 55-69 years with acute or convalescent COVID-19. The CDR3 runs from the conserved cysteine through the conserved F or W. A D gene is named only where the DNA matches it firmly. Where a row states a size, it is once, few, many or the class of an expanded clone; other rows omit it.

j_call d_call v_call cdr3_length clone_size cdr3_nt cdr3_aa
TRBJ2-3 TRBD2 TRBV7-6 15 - TGTGCCAGCAGCTTAGCACCAGCGGGAGCGGATACGCAGTATTTT CASSLAPAGADTQYF
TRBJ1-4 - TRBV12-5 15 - TGTGCTAGTGGTCCGGGGGACGGGTCTAATGAAAAACTGTTTTTT CASGPGDGSNEKLFF
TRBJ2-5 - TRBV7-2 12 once TGTGCCAGCAGCTCCCCCAAAGAGACCCAGTACTTC CASSSPKETQYF
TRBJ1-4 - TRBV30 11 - TGTGCCTGGTCGACTAATGAAAAACTGTTTTTT CAWSTNEKLFF
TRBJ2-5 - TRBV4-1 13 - TGCGCCAGCAGCTACAGGGTTTTGGAGACCCAGTACTTC CASSYRVLETQYF
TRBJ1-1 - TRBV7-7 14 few TGTGCTAGCAGCGCCCTGGGGCCAGGAACTGAAGCTTTCTTT CASSALGPGTEAFF
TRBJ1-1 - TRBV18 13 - TGTGCCAGCGACTTGGGGGCCGGGACCGAAGCTTTCTTT CASDLGAGTEAFF
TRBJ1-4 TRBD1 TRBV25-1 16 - TGTGCCAGCAGGGGGCAGGCCGGGACAGGGGATGAAAAACTGTTTTTT CASRGQAGTGDEKLFF
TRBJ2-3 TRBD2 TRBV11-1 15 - TGTGCCAGCAGCTCACTTAGCGGGAGGACAGATACGCAGTATTTT CASSSLSGRTDTQYF
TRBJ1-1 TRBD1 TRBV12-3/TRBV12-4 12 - TGTGCCAGCAGTTCCAGGACAGGAGAAGCTTTCTTT CASSSRTGEAFF
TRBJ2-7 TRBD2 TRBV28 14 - TGTGCCAGCAGTCCAGCGGGAACGATTTCCGAGCAGTACTTC CASSPAGTISEQYF
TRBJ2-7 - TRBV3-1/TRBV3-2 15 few TGTGCCAGCAGCTCCTCCCGAGGCAAAATCTACGAGCAGTACTTC CASSSSRGKIYEQYF
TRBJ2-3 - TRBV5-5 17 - TGTGCCAGCAGCTTGTCCGTAGGGGCCAGTCGCACAGATACGCAGTATTTT CASSLSVGASRTDTQYF
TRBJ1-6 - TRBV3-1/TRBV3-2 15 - TGTGCCAGCAGCCAAGACGGCAGGGGTGGATCACCCCTCCACTTT CASSQDGRGGSPLHF
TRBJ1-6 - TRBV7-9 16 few TGTGCCAGCAGCTTCGGTGGGGGCAGAGGTAATTCACCCCTCCACTTT CASSFGGGRGNSPLHF